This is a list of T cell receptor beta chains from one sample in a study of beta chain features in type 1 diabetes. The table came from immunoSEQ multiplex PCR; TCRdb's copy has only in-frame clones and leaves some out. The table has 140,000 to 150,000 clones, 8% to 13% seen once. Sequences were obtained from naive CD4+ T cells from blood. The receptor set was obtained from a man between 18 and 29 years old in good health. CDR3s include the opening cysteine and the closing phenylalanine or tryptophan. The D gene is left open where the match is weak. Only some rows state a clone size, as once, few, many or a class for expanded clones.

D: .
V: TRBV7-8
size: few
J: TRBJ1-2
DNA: TGTGCCAGCAGCTTCTCGGGGGGCTTTAACTATGGCTACACCTTC
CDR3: CASSFSGGFNYGYTF

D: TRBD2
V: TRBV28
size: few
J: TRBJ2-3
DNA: TGTGCCAGCAGTTTATGGACTAGCGGGGTCCGGGATACGCAGTATTTT
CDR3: CASSLWTSGVRDTQYF

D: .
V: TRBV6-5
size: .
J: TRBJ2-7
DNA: TGTGCCAGCAGTTCCACCCACGGGACCTACGAGCAGTACTTC
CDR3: CASSSTHGTYEQYF

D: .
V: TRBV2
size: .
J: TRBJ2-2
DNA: TGTGCCAGCACCCCGGCAGGGGTGGAGACCGGGGAGCTGTTTTTT
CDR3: CASTPAGVETGELFF

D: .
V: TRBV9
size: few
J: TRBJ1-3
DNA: TGTGCCAGCAGCGTAGGAACAGGTAGCTCTGGAAACACCATATATTTT
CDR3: CASSVGTGSSGNTIYF

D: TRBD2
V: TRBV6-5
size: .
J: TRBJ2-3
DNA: TGTGCCAGCAGTTGGACTAGCGCGATACATACGCAGTATTTT
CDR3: CASSWTSAIHTQYF

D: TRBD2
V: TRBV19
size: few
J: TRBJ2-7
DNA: TGTGCCAGTAAAGAGACTAGCGGGGACGTCGAGCAGTACTTC
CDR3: CASKETSGDVEQYF

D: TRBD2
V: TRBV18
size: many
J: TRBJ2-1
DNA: TGTGCCAGCTCACGGACTAGCGGGGACAATGAGCAGTTCTTC
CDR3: CASSRTSGDNEQFF

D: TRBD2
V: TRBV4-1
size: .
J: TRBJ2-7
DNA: TGCGCCAGCAGAGAACGGGGGGGAACAGCCTACGAGCAGTACTTC
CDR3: CASRERGGTAYEQYF

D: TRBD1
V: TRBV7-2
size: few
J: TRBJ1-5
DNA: TGTGCCAGCAGCTTGATGACAGGGATTAGCAATCAGCCCCAGCATTTT
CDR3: CASSLMTGISNQPQHF

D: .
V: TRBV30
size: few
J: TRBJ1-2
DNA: TGTGCCTGGAGTGTAGGCGGGACCTATGGCTACACCTTC
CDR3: CAWSVGGTYGYTF

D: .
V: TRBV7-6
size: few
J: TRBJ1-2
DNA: TGTGCCAGCAGCTTAGCCCGGAGAACAGGGTCTAACTATGGCTACACCTTC
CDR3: CASSLARRTGSNYGYTF

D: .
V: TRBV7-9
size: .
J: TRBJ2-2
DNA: TGTGCCAGCAGCTTCCAGCCGGGCACCGGGGAGCTGTTTTTT
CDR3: CASSFQPGTGELFF

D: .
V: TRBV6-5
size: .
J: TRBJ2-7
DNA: TGTGCCAGCAGTTACTCCCAGTACGAGCAGTACTTC
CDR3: CASSYSQYEQYF

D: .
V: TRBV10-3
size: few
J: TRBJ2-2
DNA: TGTGCCATCAGTGGGATGGCAGGCGATAACACCGGGGAGCTGTTTTTT
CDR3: CAISGMAGDNTGELFF

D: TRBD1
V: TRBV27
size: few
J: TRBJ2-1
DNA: TGTGCCAGCAGTCCCTTAGGGACAGTCAATGAGCAGTTCTTC
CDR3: CASSPLGTVNEQFF

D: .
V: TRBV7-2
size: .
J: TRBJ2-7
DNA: TGTGCCAGCAGCCCCGGTGGGACTGTAACCTACGAGCAGTACTTC
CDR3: CASSPGGTVTYEQYF

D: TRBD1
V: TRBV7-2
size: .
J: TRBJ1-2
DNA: TGTGCCAGCAGCTCGGGACAGACGGTCTACACCTTC
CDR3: CASSSGQTVYTF

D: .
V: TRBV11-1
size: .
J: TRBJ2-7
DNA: TGTGCCAGCAGCTTAGATCAGGGTGGATACGAGCAGTACTTC
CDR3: CASSLDQGGYEQYF

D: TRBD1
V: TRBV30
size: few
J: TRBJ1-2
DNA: TGTGCCTGGAGTCGACAGGGGGCTATTTCGAACTATGGCTACACCTTC
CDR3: CAWSRQGAISNYGYTF

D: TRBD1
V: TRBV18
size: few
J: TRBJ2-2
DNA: TGTGCCAGCTCGTGGACAGGGGGAGACACCGGGGAGCTGTTTTTT
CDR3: CASSWTGGDTGELFF

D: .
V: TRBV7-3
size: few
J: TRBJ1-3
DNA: TGTGCCAGCAGCTTGAGCGGCTCTGGAAACACCATATATTTT
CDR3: CASSLSGSGNTIYF

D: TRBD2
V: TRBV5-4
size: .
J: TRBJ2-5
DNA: TGTGCCAGCAGCTTGGCCCCCCTCCGTGAGGGGCGGGGGGAGACCCAGTACTTC
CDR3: CASSLAPLREGRGETQYF

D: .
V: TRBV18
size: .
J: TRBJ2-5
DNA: TGTGCCAGCTCACTGACTCGGGGAGAGACCCAGTACTTC
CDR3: CASSLTRGETQYF

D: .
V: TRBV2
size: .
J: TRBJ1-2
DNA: TGTGCCAGCGTCCGAGAGGGGGTGGGCCTTGATGGCTACACCTTC
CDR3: CASVREGVGLDGYTF

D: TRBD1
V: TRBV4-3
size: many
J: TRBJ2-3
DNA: TGCGCCAGCAGCCCCTGGGACAGTAGCACAGATACGCAGTATTTT
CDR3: CASSPWDSSTDTQYF

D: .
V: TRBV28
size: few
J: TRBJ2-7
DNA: TGTGCCACGGGGGGCGAGTCGGGGTTGCGGGAGCAGTACTTC
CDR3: CATGGESGLREQYF